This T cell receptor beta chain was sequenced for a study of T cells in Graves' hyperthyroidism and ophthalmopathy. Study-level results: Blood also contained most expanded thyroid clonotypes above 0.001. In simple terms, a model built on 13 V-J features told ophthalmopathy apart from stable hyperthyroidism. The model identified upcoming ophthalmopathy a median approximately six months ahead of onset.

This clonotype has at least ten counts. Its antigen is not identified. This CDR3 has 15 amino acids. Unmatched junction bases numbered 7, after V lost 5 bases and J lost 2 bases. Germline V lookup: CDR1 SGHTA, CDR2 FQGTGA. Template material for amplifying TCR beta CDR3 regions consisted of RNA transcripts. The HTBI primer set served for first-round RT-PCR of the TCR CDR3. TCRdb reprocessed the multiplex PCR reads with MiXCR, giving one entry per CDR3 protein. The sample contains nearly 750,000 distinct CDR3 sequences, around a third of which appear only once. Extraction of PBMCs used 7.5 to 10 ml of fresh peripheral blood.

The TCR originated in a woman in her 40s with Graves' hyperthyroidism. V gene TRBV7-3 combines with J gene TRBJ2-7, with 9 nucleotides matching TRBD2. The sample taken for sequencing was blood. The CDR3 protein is CASSVSGGVPYEQYF. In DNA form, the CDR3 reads TGTGCCAGCAGCGTTAGCGGGGGAGTCCCCTACGAGCAGTACTTC.